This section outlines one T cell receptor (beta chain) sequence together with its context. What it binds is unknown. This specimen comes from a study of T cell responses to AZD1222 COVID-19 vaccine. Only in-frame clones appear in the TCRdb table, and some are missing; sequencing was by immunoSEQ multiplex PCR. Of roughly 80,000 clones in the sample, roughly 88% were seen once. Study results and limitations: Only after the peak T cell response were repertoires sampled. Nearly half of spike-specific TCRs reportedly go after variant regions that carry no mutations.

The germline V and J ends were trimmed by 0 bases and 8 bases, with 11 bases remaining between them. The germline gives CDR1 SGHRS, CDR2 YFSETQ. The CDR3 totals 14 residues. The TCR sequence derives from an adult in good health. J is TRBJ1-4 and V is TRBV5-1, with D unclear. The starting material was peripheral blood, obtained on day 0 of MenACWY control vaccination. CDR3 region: CASSLEGWREKLFF. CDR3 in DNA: TGCGCCAGCAGCTTGGAGGGATGGAGAGAAAAACTGTTTTTT. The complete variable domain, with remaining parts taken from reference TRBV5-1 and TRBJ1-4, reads KAGVTQTPRYLIKTRGQQVTLSCSPISGHRSVSWYQQTPGQGLQFLFEYFSETQRNKGNFPGRFSGRQFSNSRSEMNVSTLELGDSALYLCASSLEGWREKLFFGSGTQLSVL.